This T cell receptor beta chain was observed in a study of radiation and T cells in renal cell carcinoma. Study background: Nephrectomy followed 15 Gy stereotactic body radiation by 4 weeks.

Generated by immunoSEQ multiplex PCR, the TCRdb table keeps only in-frame clones and is missing some. The sample lists approximately 45,000 clones, approximately 80% seen once, with around 29% in the top ten. Looked up from germline, CDR1 is LNHNV and CDR2 is YYDKDF (reference sequence). The CDR3 length is 17 residues. The trim removed 4 bases at V and 3 bases at J, leaving 13 bases unmatched. Time point in this sample: baseline pretreatment blood. The sample's treatment: 15 Gy SBRT to primary tumor, nephrectomy 4 weeks later. The chain is built from TRBV15 and TRBJ2-3; 7 bases fit TRBD2. The TCR originated in a woman aged 65 to 85 with renal cell carcinoma. The sequences come from blood, collected from a patient whose treatment included radiotherapy and nephrectomy. CDR3 in amino acids: CATSKETGGGYTDTQYF. The CDR3 DNA reads TGTGCCACCAGCAAGGAGACCGGCGGGGGATATACAGATACGCAGTATTTT.